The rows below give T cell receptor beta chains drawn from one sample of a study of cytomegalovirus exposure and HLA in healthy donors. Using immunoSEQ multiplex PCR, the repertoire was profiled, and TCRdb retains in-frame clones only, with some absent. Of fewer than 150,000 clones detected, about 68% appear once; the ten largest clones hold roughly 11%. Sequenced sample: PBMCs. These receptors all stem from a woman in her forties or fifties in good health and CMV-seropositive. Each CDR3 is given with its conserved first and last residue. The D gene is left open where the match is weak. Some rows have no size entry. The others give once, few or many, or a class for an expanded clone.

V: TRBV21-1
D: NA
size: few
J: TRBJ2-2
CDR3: CASSRDRVYPGAGELFF
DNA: TGTGCCAGCAGCCGGGACAGGGTTTATCCCGGGGCCGGGGAGCTGTTTTTT

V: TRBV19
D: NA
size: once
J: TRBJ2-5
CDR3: CASSMLGDGYQETQYF
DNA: TGTGCCAGTAGTATGTTAGGGGATGGGTACCAAGAGACCCAGTACTTC

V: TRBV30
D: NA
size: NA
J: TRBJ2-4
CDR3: CAWKGGDRIQYF
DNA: TGTGCCTGGAAGGGGGGGGATCGAATTCAGTACTTC

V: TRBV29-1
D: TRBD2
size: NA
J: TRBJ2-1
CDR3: CSAMTSGSYNEQFF
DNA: TGCAGCGCAATGACTAGCGGGAGTTACAATGAGCAGTTCTTC

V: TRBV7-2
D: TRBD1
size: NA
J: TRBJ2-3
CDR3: CASSWMDRAPDTQYF
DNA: TGTGCCAGCAGCTGGATGGACAGGGCCCCAGATACGCAGTATTTT

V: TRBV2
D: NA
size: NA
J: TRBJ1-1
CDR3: CASTLWRGGTEAFF
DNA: TGTGCCAGCACCCTTTGGAGGGGGGGCACTGAAGCTTTCTTT

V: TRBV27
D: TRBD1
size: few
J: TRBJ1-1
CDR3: CASSRTGGRDTEAFF
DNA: TGTGCCAGCAGTCGCACAGGGGGTCGCGACACTGAAGCTTTCTTT

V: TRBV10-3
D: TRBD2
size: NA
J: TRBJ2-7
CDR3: CAISDNVAGAWDEQYF
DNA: TGTGCCATCAGTGACAATGTAGCGGGAGCTTGGGACGAGCAGTACTTC

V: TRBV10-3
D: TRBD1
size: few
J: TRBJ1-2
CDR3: CAITSGTVGYTF
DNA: TGTGCCATCACTTCAGGGACAGTTGGCTACACCTTC

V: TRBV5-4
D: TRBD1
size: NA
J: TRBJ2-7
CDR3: CASSLGGQGGAYEQYF
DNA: TGTGCCAGCAGCTTGGGTGGACAGGGAGGTGCCTACGAGCAGTACTTC

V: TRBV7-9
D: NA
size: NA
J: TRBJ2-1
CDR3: CASSLDGSVAEQFF
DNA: TGTGCCAGCAGCTTAGACGGGAGTGTGGCTGAGCAGTTCTTC

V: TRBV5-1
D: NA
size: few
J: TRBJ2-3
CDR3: CASSLVAGTDTQYF
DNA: TGCGCCAGCAGCTTGGTGGCAGGGACAGATACGCAGTATTTT

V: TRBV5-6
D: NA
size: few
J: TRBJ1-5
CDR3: CASSLSFIGGSNQPQHF
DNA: TGTGCCAGCAGCTTGAGTTTTATCGGGGGGAGCAATCAGCCCCAGCATTTT

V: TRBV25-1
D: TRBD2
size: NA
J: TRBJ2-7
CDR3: CASSKGLAGVYEQYF
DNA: TGTGCCAGCAGTAAAGGACTAGCGGGAGTATACGAGCAGTACTTC

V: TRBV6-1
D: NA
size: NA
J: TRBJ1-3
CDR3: CASGPYSGNTIYF
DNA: TGTGCCAGTGGGCCCTACTCTGGAAACACCATATATTTT

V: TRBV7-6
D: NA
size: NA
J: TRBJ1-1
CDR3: CASSLGSGAVNTEAFF
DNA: TGTGCCAGCAGCTTAGGGTCAGGGGCCGTGAACACTGAAGCTTTCTTT

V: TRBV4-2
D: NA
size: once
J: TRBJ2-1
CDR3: CASSVPRDEQFF
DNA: TGTGCCAGCAGCGTCCCGAGGGATGAGCAGTTCTTC

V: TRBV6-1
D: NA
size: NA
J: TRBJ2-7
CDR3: CASSVNVGDYEQYF
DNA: TGTGCCAGCAGTGTAAACGTCGGTGACTACGAGCAGTACTTC

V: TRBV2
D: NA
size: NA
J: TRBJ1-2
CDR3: CASSESRTYF
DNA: TGTGCCAGCAGTGAAAGTCGAACATATTTC

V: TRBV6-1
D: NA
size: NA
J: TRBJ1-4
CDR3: CASSEARGGGEKLFF
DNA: TGTGCCAGCAGTGAAGCGCGGGGGGGTGGCGAAAAACTGTTTTTT

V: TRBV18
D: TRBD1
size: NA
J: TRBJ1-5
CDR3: CASSPGTGSNQPQHF
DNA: TGTGCCAGCTCACCCGGGACAGGGAGCAATCAGCCCCAGCATTTT

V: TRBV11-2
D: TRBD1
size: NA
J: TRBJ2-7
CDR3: CASSLSGGYEQYF
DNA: TGTGCCAGCAGCTTATCAGGGGGCTACGAGCAGTACTTC

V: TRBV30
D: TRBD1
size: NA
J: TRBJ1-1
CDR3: CAWSQQGASEAFF
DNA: TGTGCCTGGAGCCAACAGGGGGCCAGTGAAGCTTTCTTT

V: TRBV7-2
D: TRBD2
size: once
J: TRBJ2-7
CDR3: CASSPERYSGVYEQYF
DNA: TGTGCCAGCAGCCCTGAAAGGTATAGCGGGGTCTACGAGCAGTACTTC

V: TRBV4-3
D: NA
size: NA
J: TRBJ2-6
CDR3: CASSQVFRSGANVLTF
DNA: TGCGCCAGCAGCCAAGTGTTTCGCTCTGGGGCCAACGTCCTGACTTTC

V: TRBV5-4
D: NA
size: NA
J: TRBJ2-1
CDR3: CASSLVSSESQFF
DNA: TGTGCCAGCAGCTTGGTTAGTTCGGAGTCGCAGTTCTTC

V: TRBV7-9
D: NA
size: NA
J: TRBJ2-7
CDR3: CASTKGVYEQYF
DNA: TGTGCCAGCACCAAGGGGGTTTATGAGCAGTACTTC

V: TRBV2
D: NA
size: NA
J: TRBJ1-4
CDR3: CASSEGVRWDEKLFF
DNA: TGTGCCAGCAGTGAAGGGGTCAGGTGGGATGAAAAACTGTTTTTT

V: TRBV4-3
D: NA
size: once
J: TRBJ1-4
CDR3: CASSQSHPTRRDEKLFF
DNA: TGCGCCAGCAGCCAATCTCACCCGACAAGGAGGGATGAAAAACTGTTTTTT

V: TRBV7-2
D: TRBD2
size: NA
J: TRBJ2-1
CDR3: CASSSSGGRDEQFF
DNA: TGTGCCAGCAGCTCTAGCGGGGGGCGAGATGAGCAGTTCTTC

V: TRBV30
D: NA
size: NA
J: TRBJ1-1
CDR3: CAWTHNTEAFF
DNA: TGTGCCTGGACCCATAACACTGAAGCTTTCTTT

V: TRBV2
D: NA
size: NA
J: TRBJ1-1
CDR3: CASSERSVNTEAFF
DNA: TGTGCCAGCAGTGAACGGTCTGTGAACACTGAAGCTTTCTTT

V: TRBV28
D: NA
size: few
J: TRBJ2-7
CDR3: CASRKTASYEQYF
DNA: TGTGCCAGCAGGAAGACAGCCTCCTACGAGCAGTACTTC

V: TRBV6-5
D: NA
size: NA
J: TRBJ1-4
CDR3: CASSNQGWAEKLFF
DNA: TGTGCCAGCAGCAATCAGGGGTGGGCTGAAAAACTGTTTTTT

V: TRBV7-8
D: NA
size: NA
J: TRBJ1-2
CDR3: CASSLQGKQDGYTF
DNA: TGTGCCAGCAGCTTACAGGGGAAACAGGATGGCTACACCTTC

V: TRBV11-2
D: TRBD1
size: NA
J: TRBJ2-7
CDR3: CASSPPRDRAPPTF
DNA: TGTGCCAGCAGCCCACCCCGGGACAGGGCACCCCCCACGTTC

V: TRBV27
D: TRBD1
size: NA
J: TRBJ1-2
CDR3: CASSWTGTGDGYTF
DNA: TGTGCCAGCAGTTGGACCGGGACAGGGGATGGCTACACCTTC

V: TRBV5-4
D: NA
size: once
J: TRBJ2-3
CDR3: CASRPQRADTQYF
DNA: TGTGCCAGCAGGCCGCAGAGGGCAGATACGCAGTATTTT

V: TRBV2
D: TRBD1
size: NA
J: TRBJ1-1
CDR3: CASSGQGARGNTEAFF
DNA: TGTGCCAGCAGTGGACAGGGGGCCCGCGGGAACACTGAAGCTTTCTTT

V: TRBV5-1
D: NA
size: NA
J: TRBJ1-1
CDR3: CASSSDKNTEAFF
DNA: TGCGCCAGCAGCTCGGACAAGAACACTGAAGCTTTCTTT

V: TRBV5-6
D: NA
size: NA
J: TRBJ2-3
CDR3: CASSLDRGDTQYF
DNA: TGTGCCAGCAGCTTGGATCGCGGCGATACGCAGTATTTT

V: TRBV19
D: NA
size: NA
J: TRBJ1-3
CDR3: CASSKTTSSGNTIYF
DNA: TGTGCCAGTAGTAAGACTACCAGCTCTGGAAACACCATATATTTT

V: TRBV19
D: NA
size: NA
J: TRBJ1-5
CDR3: CASSELHHRWDQPQHF
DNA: TGTGCCAGTAGTGAGTTACACCACAGGTGGGATCAGCCCCAGCATTTT

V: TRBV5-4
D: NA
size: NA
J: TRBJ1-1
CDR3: CASSPSTVWNTEAFF
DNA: TGTGCCAGCAGCCCCTCGACAGTCTGGAACACTGAAGCTTTCTTT

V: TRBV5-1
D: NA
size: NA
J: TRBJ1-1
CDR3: CASSGGTSGTEAFF
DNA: TGCGCCAGCAGCGGGGGGACCTCGGGCACTGAAGCTTTCTTT

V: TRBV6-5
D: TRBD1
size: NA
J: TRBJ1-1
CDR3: CASSYSRDSALSAFF
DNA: TGTGCCAGCAGTTACTCGAGGGACAGCGCCTTGTCTGCTTTCTTT

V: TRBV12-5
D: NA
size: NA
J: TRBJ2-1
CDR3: CASGLGGGPYNEQFF
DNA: TGTGCTAGTGGTTTGGGCGGGGGCCCTTACAATGAGCAGTTCTTC

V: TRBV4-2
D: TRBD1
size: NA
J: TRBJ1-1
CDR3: CASSRTGSAEAFF
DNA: TGTGCCAGCAGCCGGACAGGGAGCGCTGAAGCTTTCTTT

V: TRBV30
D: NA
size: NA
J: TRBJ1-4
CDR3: CAWSVPGGEKLFF
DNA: TGTGCCTGGAGTGTACCTGGGGGGGAAAAACTGTTTTTT

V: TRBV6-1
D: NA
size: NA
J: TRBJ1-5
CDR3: CASRIDRNNQPQHF
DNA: TGTGCCAGCAGAATCGACAGGAACAATCAGCCCCAGCATTTT

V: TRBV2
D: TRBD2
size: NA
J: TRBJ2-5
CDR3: CASGVAGWETQYF
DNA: TGTGCCAGCGGGGTAGCGGGGTGGGAGACCCAGTACTTC

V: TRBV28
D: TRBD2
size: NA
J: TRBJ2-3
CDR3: CASSLWAGGLVDTQYF
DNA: TGTGCCAGCAGTTTATGGGCGGGAGGGCTGGTAGATACGCAGTATTTT

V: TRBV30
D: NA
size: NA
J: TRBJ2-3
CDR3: CAWSVGRGGTDTQYF
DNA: TGTGCCTGGAGTGTAGGACGGGGAGGCACAGATACGCAGTATTTT

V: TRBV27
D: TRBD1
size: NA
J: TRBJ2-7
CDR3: CASSTSGTGFYEQYF
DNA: TGTGCCAGCAGTACCTCCGGGACAGGGTTCTACGAGCAGTACTTC

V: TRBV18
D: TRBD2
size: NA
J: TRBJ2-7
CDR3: CASSLGGASGNYEQYF
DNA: TGTGCCAGCTCACTTGGAGGGGCTAGCGGAAACTACGAGCAGTACTTC

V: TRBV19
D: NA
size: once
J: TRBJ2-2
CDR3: CASSIRGNTGELFF
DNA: TGTGCCAGTAGTATTCGGGGGAACACCGGGGAGCTGTTTTTT

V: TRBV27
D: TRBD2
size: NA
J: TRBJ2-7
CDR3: CASSRREGSYEQYF
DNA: TGTGCCAGCAGTCGGAGGGAGGGTTCCTACGAGCAGTACTTC